This T cell receptor (beta chain) was captured in a study of blood T cell repertoires in COVID-19 (dated by TCRdb to between 2020 and 2021). As for the study more broadly: Collaborator samples came from the United States, Italy and Spain and covered acute and convalescent phases of COVID-19. The prospective study material was composed of cDNA or gDNA derived from T cells, B-cell-depleted T cells, or PBMCs. The dataset comprised deeply sampled blood TCRbeta repertoires from subjects exposed to, actively infected with, or recovered from COVID-19. The repertoires were released in a freely available public database meant as a resource for research on the immune response to SARS-CoV-2. The samples were drawn from the first 160 participants of the ongoing ImmuneRACE study and from 1,254 subjects provided by 6 global collaborators. Sample metadata almost always included a de-identified subject ID, COVID-19 status, age in years and sex. Where HLA class I and class II types were available, the types were taken from metadata supplied by the sample provider, not from assay-based typing.

The immunoSEQ Assay, a bias-controlled multiplex PCR, was used to amplify TCRbeta CDR3 regions from genomic DNA. Concerning the study's data processing: Within the assay, amplification of reference gene primers was used to estimate how many nucleated cells each sample contained. To quantify the absolute abundance of each unique TCRbeta CDR3 rearrangement, sequence reads were collapsed and filtered. For each sample, productive Simpson clonality was calculated as the square root of Simpson's diversity index across productive rearrangements. Drawn from immuneACCESS, this table holds only the in-frame rearrangements with V and J called that TCRdb kept. Clones are partly lost; checked studies trace under half to an unresolved V gene and leave the rest unexplained. The DNA was the basis for D and trimming; V, J and clone size are from that table. The sample records some 93,000 clones, approximately 80% of which are singletons. The top ten clones comprise over 9.5% of the sample.

The collaborating institutions used their own protocols to collect whole blood in K2EDTA tubes. For TCRbeta analysis, collaborators shipped samples as frozen whole blood, isolated PBMCs, or DNA extracted from either of those sample types. Notes on this clone: The target of this receptor is not known. No quality values exist for individual bases; no much larger clone is one base distant.

Broad study findings and their caveats: The quantity of clinical and demographic metadata differed by source and by participant and was supplied without curation.

CDR3 length: 15 amino acids, cysteine to phenylalanine. Only CDR3 DNA is held: 45 bases, read in frame from base 1. Relative to germline, V is 0 bases shorter and J is 7 bases shorter, with 15 bases between their ends. As encoded in the germline V gene, CDR1 is MGHRA while CDR2 is YSYEKL. The receptor's source is a man in his 70s with acute or convalescent COVID-19. This chain is built from TRBV4-1 and TRBJ1-1; the best D guess is TRBD1, with 6 bases matching. The specimen sequenced was peripheral blood. CDR3 region: CASSQDGRGNLEAFF. The sequenced DNA: TGCGCCAGCAGCCAAGATGGCAGGGGAAACCTTGAAGCTTTCTTT.